This T cell receptor beta chain is drawn from a study of response to subunit inactivated influenza vaccine. From the RT-PCR reads, TCRdb called clonotypes with MiXCR, one entry per CDR3 protein. The table lists approximately 530,000 distinct CDR3 sequences, approximately 7.7% of them singletons. This clonotype turned up a few times. The CDR3 covers 14 residues. Per germline, CDR1 SGHTA and CDR2 FQGNSA. The V end was cut by 3 bases, the J end by 4 bases, with 13 bases between. The sequenced sample was PBMCs from blood, obtained around 25 months after vaccination. This chain joins TRBV7-2 and TRBJ2-7; D is unresolved. The clonotype was recovered from a man in his fifties or sixties who received an inactivated influenza vaccine. The CDR3 reads CASSLNPGPYEQYF. The CDR3 region has the DNA TGTGCCAGCAGCTTGAACCCCGGGCCGTACGAGCAGTACTTC.